This entry lists 17 T cell receptor beta chains sequenced from one sample in a study of tumor-infiltrating lymphocytes in localized non-small cell lung cancer. TCRdb keeps only in-frame clones here, not all; method: immunoSEQ multiplex PCR. The table lists just under 6,500 clones, roughly 71% of them singletons. The sequencing input was lung tumor tissue. The receptor source for this set is a human donor with non-small cell lung cancer.

The rearrangement uses TRBV11-3 and TRBJ2-1; possibly TRBD1 for D (6 bases). Trimming cost V 1 base and J 10 bases, with 8 bases left between them. CDR1 is SGHNT and CDR2 is YENEEA in the germline V gene. The CDR3 consists of 12 residues. The CDR3, as DNA: TGTGCCAGCAGCTTAGCTGGGACAGAGCAGTTCTTC. Encoded protein: CASSLAGTEQFF. The full variable domain, in which reference TRBV11-3 and TRBJ2-1 provide the parts outside the CDR3, is EAGVVQSPRYKIIEKKQPVAFWCNPISGHNTLYWYLQNLGQGPELLIRYENEEAVDDSQLPKDRFSAERLKGVDSTLKIQPAELGDSAVYLCASSLAGTEQFFGPGTRLTVL.

As regards this clone: Germline is not matched at one junction end, which may reflect a read error. The chain joins TRBV9 to TRBJ1-1, with D uncertain. This CDR3 is built from 14 residues. Germline V lookup: CDR1 SGDLS, CDR2 YYNGEE. The CDR3 DNA sequence: TGTGTCAGCAGCCCTTGGATAGAGAACACTGAAACTTTCTTT. Translation gives CVSSPWIENTETFF. Variable domain in full (rest from reference TRBV9 and TRBJ1-1): DSGVTQTPKHLITATGQRVTLRCSPRSGDLSVYWYQQSLDQGLQFLIQYYNGEERAKGNILERFSAQQFPDLHSELNLSSLELGDSALYFCVSSPWIENTETFFGQGTRLTVV.

The chain couples TRBV20-1 to TRBJ2-1; D gene unclear. The V gene lost 3 bases and the J gene lost 5 bases, with 5 bases spanning the gap. Germline V gene lookup returns CDR1 DFQATT and CDR2 SNEGSKA (reference sequence). The CDR3 contains 11 residues. CDR3 in amino acids: CSARRHNEQFF. In DNA form, the CDR3 reads TGCAGTGCTAGGCGCCACAATGAGCAGTTCTTC.

This clone was picked up a small number of times. The rearrangement uses TRBV7-2 and TRBJ2-7; 9 bases agree with TRBD1. The trim removed 2 bases at V and 2 bases at J, leaving 4 bases unmatched. Germline V lookup: CDR1 SGHTA, CDR2 FQGNSA. This CDR3 spans 15 amino acids. CDR3 region: CASSLRTGVTYEQYF. CDR3 DNA: TGTGCCAGCAGCTTACGGACAGGGGTAACCTACGAGCAGTACTTC. Together with reference TRBV7-2 and TRBJ2-7, the CDR3 gives the full variable domain: GAGVSQSPSNKVTEKGKDVELRCDPISGHTALYWYRQSLGQGLEFLIYFQGNSAPDKSGLPSDRFSAERTGGSVSTLTIQRTQQEDSAVYLCASSLRTGVTYEQYFGPGTRLTVT.

The chain employs TRBV5-1 and TRBJ2-1; possibly TRBD1 for D (5 bases). The germline V and J ends were trimmed by 0 bases and 8 bases, with 24 bases remaining between them. Germline lookup yields CDR1 SGHRS and CDR2 YFSETQ. The CDR3 runs 18 residues. The CDR3 region has the DNA TGCGCCAGCAGCTTGGCCCAGGGTAGGACCTTGATCTGGCATGAGCAGTTCTTC. Protein: CASSLAQGRTLIWHEQFF.

This chain joins TRBV7-2 and TRBJ2-3; D is unclear. V lost 5 bases to trimming and J lost 5 bases, with 8 bases between them. Germline V gene data show CDR1 as SGHTA and CDR2 as FQGNSA. This CDR3 contains 12 residues. The CDR3 DNA reads TGTGCCAGCAGCAGAGGCGGAGATACGCAGTATTTT. Translation gives CASSRGGDTQYF.

This clone was counted a few times. The chain has TRBV4-1 and TRBJ2-3; 7 positions agree with TRBD2. CDR1 is MGHRA, CDR2 YSYEKL, per germline. J gave up 1 base and V 4 bases, and 17 bases lay outside the gene matches. This CDR3 spans 19 amino acids. CDR3 DNA: TGCGCCAGCAGCCCCTGGCTAGCGGCATTGTTGGGAGGCACAGATACGCAGTATTTT. Its translation is CASSPWLAALLGGTDTQYF.

The chain uses TRBV19 and TRBJ1-1; D is ambiguous. The V end lost 7 bases, the J end lost 6 bases, and 15 bases lay between the germline ends. The CDR3 sequence is 13 residues long. CDR1 LNHDA and CDR2 SQIVND come from the germline V gene (reference sequence). The CDR3 DNA sequence: TGTGCCAGTACCTCCCTGGTTTCTCCTGAAGCTTTCTTT. It specifies CASTSLVSPEAFF.

In this sample, this clone turned up a few times. This rearrangement joins TRBV19 to TRBJ2-2; TRBD1 aligns across 10 bases. Germline trimming cut 7 bases from V and 5 bases from J; bases unmatched to any gene: 7. Germline V lookup: CDR1 LNHDA, CDR2 SQIVND (reference sequence). This CDR3 comprises 15 residues. This chain's CDR3 is CASTSRTGGTGELFF. CDR3 sequence (DNA): TGTGCCAGTACCTCCAGGACAGGGGGGACCGGGGAGCTGTTTTTT. The full variable domain, in which reference TRBV19 and TRBJ2-2 provide the parts outside the CDR3, is DGGITQSPKYLFRKEGQNVTLSCEQNLNHDAMYWYRQDPGQGLRLIYYSQIVNDFQKGDIAEGYSVSREKKESFPLTVTSAQKNPTAFYLCASTSRTGGTGELFFGEGSRLTVL.

The V and J genes are TRBV4-1 and TRBJ2-1; D is unclear. Trimming shortened V by 0 bases and J by 6 bases, and 3 bases separated the two germline ends. This CDR3 has 12 residues. Germline V lookup: CDR1 MGHRA, CDR2 YSYEKL. CDR3 sequence: CASSQDRNEQFF. In nucleotides, the CDR3 is TGCGCCAGCAGCCAAGATCGCAATGAGCAGTTCTTC.

V gene TRBV5-4 combines with J gene TRBJ2-6; TRBD1 aligns across 7 bases. Germline V gene lookup returns CDR1 SGHNT and CDR2 YYREEE (reference sequence). J gave up 9 bases and V 1 base, and 4 bases lay outside the gene matches. The CDR3 sequence is 14 residues long. For the CDR3, the DNA is TGTGCCAGCAGCTTGAGACAGGGCGACAACGTCCTGACTTTC. Residues: CASSLRQGDNVLTF.

The chain couples TRBV6-5 to TRBJ1-1; a possible D gene is TRBD1 (6 bases). The CDR3 is 15 residues long. Trimming removed 0 bases from V and 4 bases from J, with 12 bases in between. Germline CDR1 is MNHEY and CDR2 is SVGAGI. The chain's CDR3 is CASSYSMGASTEAFF. The CDR3 DNA reads TGTGCCAGCAGTTACTCGATGGGGGCGAGCACTGAAGCTTTCTTT.

The chain employs TRBV7-3 and TRBJ2-3, with a tentative D call TRBD1 (5 bases). V was cut by 0 bases and J by 10 bases, with 11 bases left in between. From germline, CDR1 is SGHTA and CDR2 FQGTGA. This CDR3 is 13 amino acids long. The CDR3 DNA reads as TGTGCCAGCAGCTTAACCAGGGATAGGTCGCAGTATTTT. This gives the protein CASSLTRDRSQYF.

The genes are TRBV5-4 and TRBJ2-5; weak D call: TRBD1 (6 bases). The germline V and J ends were trimmed by 3 bases and 2 bases, with 11 bases remaining between them. The CDR3 totals 14 residues. Germline V gene sequence: CDR1 SGHNT, CDR2 YYREEE (reference sequence). The chain's CDR3 is CASSSSGTQETQYF. The CDR3 region has the DNA TGTGCCAGCAGCTCATCGGGGACACAAGAGACCCAGTACTTC.

This clone was seen more than once but under ten times. V is TRBV7-3 and J is TRBJ2-1, with D tentatively TRBD2 (6 bases). V shed 1 base and J shed 1 base, with 8 bases lying between them. The CDR3 runs to 15 residues. Germline V gene data show CDR1 as SGHTA and CDR2 as FQGTGA. The CDR3 nucleotides are TGTGCCAGCAGCTTAAGACTAGATTCCTACAATGAGCAGTTCTTC. Translating gives CASSLRLDSYNEQFF.

The rearrangement joins TRBV27 to TRBJ2-5; D not resolved. V was pared by 7 bases and J by 1 base, with 7 bases between. The CDR3 has 12 amino acids. Per germline, CDR1 MNHEY and CDR2 SMNVEV (reference sequence). Here the CDR3 DNA reads TGTGCCAGCAAAGAGGCCCAAGAGACCCAGTACTTC. As protein: CASKEAQETQYF.

There are a few counts of this clone. The chain employs TRBV4-2 and TRBJ1-2; no clear D. The germline gives CDR1 LGHNA, CDR2 YNFKEQ. Trimming took 0 bases from V and 6 from J, leaving 8 bases between them. CDR3 length: 13 residues. This CDR3 is CASSQDWQDGYTF. For the CDR3, the DNA is TGTGCCAGCAGCCAAGATTGGCAGGATGGCTACACCTTC.